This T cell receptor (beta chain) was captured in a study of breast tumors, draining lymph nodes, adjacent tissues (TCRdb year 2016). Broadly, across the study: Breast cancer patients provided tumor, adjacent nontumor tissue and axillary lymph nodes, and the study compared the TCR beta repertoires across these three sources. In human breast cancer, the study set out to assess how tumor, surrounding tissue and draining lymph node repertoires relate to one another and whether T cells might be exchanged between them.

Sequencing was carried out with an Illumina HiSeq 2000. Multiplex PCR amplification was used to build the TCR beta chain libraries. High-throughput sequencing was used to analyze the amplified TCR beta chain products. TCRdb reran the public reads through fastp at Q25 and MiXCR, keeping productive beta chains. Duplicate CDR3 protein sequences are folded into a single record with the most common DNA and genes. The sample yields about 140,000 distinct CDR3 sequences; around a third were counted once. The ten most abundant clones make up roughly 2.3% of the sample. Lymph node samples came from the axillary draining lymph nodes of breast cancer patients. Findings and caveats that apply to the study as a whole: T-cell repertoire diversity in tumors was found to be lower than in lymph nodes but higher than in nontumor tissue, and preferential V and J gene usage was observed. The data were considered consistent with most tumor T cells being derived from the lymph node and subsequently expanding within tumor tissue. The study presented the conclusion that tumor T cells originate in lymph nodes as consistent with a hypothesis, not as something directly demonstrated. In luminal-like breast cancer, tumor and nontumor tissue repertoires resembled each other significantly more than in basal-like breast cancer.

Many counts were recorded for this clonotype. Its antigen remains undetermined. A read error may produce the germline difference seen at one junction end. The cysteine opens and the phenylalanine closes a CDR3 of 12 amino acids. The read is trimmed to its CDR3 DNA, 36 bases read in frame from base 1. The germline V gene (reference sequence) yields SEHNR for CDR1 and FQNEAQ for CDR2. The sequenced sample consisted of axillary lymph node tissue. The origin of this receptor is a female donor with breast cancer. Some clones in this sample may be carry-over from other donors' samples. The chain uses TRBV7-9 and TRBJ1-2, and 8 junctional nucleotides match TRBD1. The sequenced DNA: TGTGCCAGCAGCTTCTACAGGGGGGCTTTCTCCTTC. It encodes CASSFYRGAFSF.